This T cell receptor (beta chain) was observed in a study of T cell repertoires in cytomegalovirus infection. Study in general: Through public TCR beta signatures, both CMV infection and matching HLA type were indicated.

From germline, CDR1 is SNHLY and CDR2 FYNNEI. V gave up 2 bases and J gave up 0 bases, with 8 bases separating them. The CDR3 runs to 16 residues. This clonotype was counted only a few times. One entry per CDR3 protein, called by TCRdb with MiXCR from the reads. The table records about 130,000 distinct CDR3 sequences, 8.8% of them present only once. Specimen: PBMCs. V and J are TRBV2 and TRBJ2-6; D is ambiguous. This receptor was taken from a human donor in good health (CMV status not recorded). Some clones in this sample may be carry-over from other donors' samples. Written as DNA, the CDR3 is TGTGCCAGCAGTGAACGGATCTACTCTGGGGCCAACGTCCTGACTTTC. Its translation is CASSERIYSGANVLTF.